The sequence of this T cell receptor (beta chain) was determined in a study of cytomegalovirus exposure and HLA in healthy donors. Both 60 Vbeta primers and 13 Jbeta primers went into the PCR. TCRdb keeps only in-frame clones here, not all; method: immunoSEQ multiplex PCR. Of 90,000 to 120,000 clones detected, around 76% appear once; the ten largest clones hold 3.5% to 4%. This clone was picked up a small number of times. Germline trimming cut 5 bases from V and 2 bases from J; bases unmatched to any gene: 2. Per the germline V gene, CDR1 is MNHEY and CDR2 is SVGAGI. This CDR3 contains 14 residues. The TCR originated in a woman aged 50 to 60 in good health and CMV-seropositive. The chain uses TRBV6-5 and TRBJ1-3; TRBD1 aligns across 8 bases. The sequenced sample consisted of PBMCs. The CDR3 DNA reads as TGTGCCAGCAGTACAGGGGGAGCTGGAAACACCATATATTTT. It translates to CASSTGGAGNTIYF.